The clone carrying this T cell receptor beta chain came up a few times. Primers used in a second PCR of roughly 6 to 11 cycles were a sample-barcoded 5' primer and a J-beta primer mix. Each cDNA molecule, via a template-switch adaptor with 12 random nucleotides, was tagged. Samples each returned at least 3 million CDR3-containing paired-end reads. Via MiXCR, TCRdb re-called the 5' RACE reads, giving one row per CDR3 protein. This sample has hundreds of thousands of distinct CDR3 sequences, with 46% found just once. The data originate from a study of blood T cells in healthy people across ages. Study in general: Template-switching capture recovered about one barcoded beta molecule per two T cells.

Germline V gene data show CDR1 as LGHDT and CDR2 as YNNKEL (reference sequence). The CDR3 is 16 residues long. V lost 1 base and J lost 0, with 7 bases in between. Material: blood. This rearrangement joins TRBV3-1 to TRBJ2-6; tentatively, D is TRBD2 (5 bases). The source is a man older than 75 in good health. The CDR3 coding sequence is TGTGCCAGCAGCCAAGGGGCGGGCTCTGGGGCCAACGTCCTGACTTTC. Amino acid sequence: CASSQGAGSGANVLTF.